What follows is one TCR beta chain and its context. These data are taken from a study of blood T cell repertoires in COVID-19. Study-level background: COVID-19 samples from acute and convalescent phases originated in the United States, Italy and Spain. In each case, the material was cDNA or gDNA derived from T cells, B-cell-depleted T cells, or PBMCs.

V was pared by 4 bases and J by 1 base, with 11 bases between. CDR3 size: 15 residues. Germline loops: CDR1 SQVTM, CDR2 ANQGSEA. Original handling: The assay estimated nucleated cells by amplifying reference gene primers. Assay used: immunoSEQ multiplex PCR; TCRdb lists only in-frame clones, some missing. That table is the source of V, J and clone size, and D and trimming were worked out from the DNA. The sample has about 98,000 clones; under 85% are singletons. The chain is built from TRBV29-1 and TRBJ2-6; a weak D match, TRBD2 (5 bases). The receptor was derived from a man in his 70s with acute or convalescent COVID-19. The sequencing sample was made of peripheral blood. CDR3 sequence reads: CSVGGDSSGANVLTF. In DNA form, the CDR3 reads TGCAGCGTTGGGGGAGATAGTTCTGGGGCCAACGTCCTGACTTTC.